The 20 T cell receptor beta chains below all came from one sample that was sequenced in a study of cytomegalovirus exposure and HLA in healthy donors. Assay: immunoSEQ multiplex PCR; the TCRdb copy retains only in-frame clones and omits some. This table holds around 120,000 clones, about nine tenths found once. Sequencing input: PBMCs. The origin of the receptors is a man aged 18-30 years in good health and CMV-seropositive.

The V gene is TRBV10-3, the J gene TRBJ2-7; tentatively, D is TRBD1 (6 bases). Germline V gene sequence: CDR1 ENHRY, CDR2 SYGVKD. The CDR3 covers 13 residues. The germline V and J ends were trimmed by 8 bases and 1 base, with 12 bases remaining between them. CDR3 sequence: CAIGTMGSYEQYF. Written as DNA, the CDR3 is TGTGCCATCGGGACAATGGGATCCTACGAGCAGTACTTC.

The V and J genes are TRBV11-2 and TRBJ1-2, with D uncertain. CDR3 length: 14 residues. Looked up from germline, CDR1 is SGHAT and CDR2 is FQNNGV. Trimming took off 0 bases at V and 0 bases at J, with 5 bases between the two ends. The CDR3 sequence: CASSLEPANYGYTF. The DNA of the CDR3 is TGTGCCAGCAGCTTAGAGCCAGCTAACTATGGCTACACCTTC.

The table lists this clone with a few counts. The chain uses TRBV5-1 and TRBJ1-6; weak D call: TRBD1 (5 bases). Trimming took off 0 bases at V and 5 bases at J, with 12 bases between the two ends. The CDR3 length is 16 residues. Germline V gives CDR1 SGHRS, CDR2 YFSETQ. CDR3 bases: TGCGCCAGCAGCTTGGAAAGGCAGGGAAATAATTCACCCCTCCACTTT. Its protein product is CASSLERQGNNSPLHF.

The DNA of the CDR3 is TGTGCCAGCAGCCGCAAATACAGGGAGCAGTTCTTC. Amino acids: CASSRKYREQFF. The J gene is TRBJ2-1, the V gene TRBV28, with D maybe TRBD1 (5 bases). Trimming removed 6 bases from V and 10 bases from J, with 13 bases in between. Germline V gives CDR1 MDHEN, CDR2 SYDVKM. This CDR3 is built from 12 residues.

This chain uses TRBV4-1 with TRBJ2-7, with 10 bases lining up with TRBD2. CDR1 and CDR2 from the germline V gene are MGHRA and YSYEKL. Trimming cost V 0 bases and J 5 bases; bases outside gene matches: 7. There are 16 residues in the CDR3. The CDR3 DNA follows: TGCGCCAGCAGCCAAGATCAAGGGACTAGCGCCGACGAGCAGTACTTC. The encoded protein is CASSQDQGTSADEQYF.

The gene calls are TRBV19 and TRBJ1-2; TRBD1 aligns across 9 bases. This CDR3 comprises 15 residues. The V segment lost 6 bases and the J segment 6 bases; nucleotides outside the gene matches: 11. The germline V gene encodes CDR1 LNHDA and CDR2 SQIVND (reference sequence). CDR3 DNA sequence: TGTGCCAGTAGCATATTGGACAGGGGAATCGATGGCTACACCTTC. Amino acids: CASSILDRGIDGYTF.

This clone has just one count. The CDR3 DNA sequence: TGTGCCACCCTCAGGGACAACTATAATTCACCCCTCCACTTT. Protein: CATLRDNYNSPLHF. The chain carries TRBV6-1 and TRBJ1-6, with D perhaps matching TRBD1 (6 bases). V lost 10 bases, J lost 3 bases, and 13 bases lay in between. From germline, CDR1 is MNHNS and CDR2 SASEGT. The CDR3 runs 14 residues.

This chain uses TRBV5-8 with TRBJ1-5; D perhaps matches TRBD1 (5 bases). Germline V gene data show CDR1 as SGHTS and CDR2 as YDEGEE. The CDR3 is 14 residues long. Trimming pared 5 bases from V and 4 bases from J, leaving 13 bases between. DNA for the CDR3: TGTGCCAGCAGTCCCCGTGGGGGGAATCAGCCCCAGCATTTT. It encodes CASSPRGGNQPQHF.

The chain combines TRBV6-6 with TRBJ2-5; TRBD2 might be the D (6 bases). The CDR3 totals 15 residues. Germline V gene sequence: CDR1 MNHNY, CDR2 SVGAGI (reference sequence). The V end lost 6 bases, the J end lost 2 bases, and 16 bases lay between the germline ends. The CDR3 DNA sequence: TGTGCCAGCAGATCCCGGGACTCTCAACAAGAGACCCAGTACTTC. This encodes CASRSRDSQQETQYF.

This chain uses TRBV27 with TRBJ1-2; a possible D gene is TRBD1 (6 bases). The ends were cut back, 0 bases at V and 4 bases at J, with 12 bases in the middle. Germline assignment: CDR1 MNHEY and CDR2 SMNVEV (reference sequence). The CDR3 is 15 amino acids. The DNA for the CDR3 is TGTGCCAGCAGTTTATCGGGGGGGGCGGGCTATGGCTACACCTTC. Protein: CASSLSGGAGYGYTF.

J is TRBJ2-7 and V is TRBV9; 8 bases fit TRBD2. Losses at the gene ends were 5 bases for V and 4 bases for J; bases not matched to a gene: 11. Germline lookup yields CDR1 SGDLS and CDR2 YYNGEE. The CDR3 is made up of 15 amino acids. This CDR3 reads CASSVADGRVYEQYF. CDR3 sequence (DNA): TGTGCCAGCAGTGTGGCCGACGGGAGGGTATACGAGCAGTACTTC.

This chain links TRBV6-5 with TRBJ2-7, with 8 bases fitting TRBD1. Unmatched junction bases numbered 10, after V lost 7 bases and J lost 2 bases. Germline V gene data show CDR1 as MNHEY and CDR2 as SVGAGI. The CDR3 is 15 amino acids. CDR3 bases: TGTGCCAGCAACCTACATGCAGGGGGCCCCTACGAGCAGTACTTC. Its translation is CASNLHAGGPYEQYF.

This CDR3 is CASSLDRGITEAFF. CDR3 DNA sequence: TGTGCCAGCAGCTTGGACAGGGGGATTACTGAAGCTTTCTTT. The chain joins TRBV5-4 to TRBJ1-1; 8 nucleotides match TRBD1. The CDR3 contains 14 residues. V lost 0 bases and J lost 5; bases outside the gene matches: 3. CDR1 and CDR2 from the germline V gene are SGHNT and YYREEE (reference sequence).

The rearrangement uses TRBV21-1 and TRBJ1-5; the table's D gene call, TRBD1, was not cross checked with the DNA. TRBV21-1 is reported as a pseudogene. The CDR3 has 15 amino acids. This CDR3 is CASSNLDRVGQPQHF. CDR3 nucleotide sequence: TGTGCCAGCAGCAACCTAGACAGGGTCGGGCAGCCCCAGCATTTT.

This chain uses TRBV28 with TRBJ1-2; no clear D. This CDR3 region has 12 residues. Germline V CDR1 and CDR2: MDHEN, SYDVKM. The V end lost 10 bases, the J end lost 4 bases, and 13 bases lay between the germline ends. Here the CDR3 DNA reads TGTGCCACGGGCGGGTCCGGCTATGGCTACACCTTC. Amino acids: CATGGSGYGYTF.

V is TRBV7-9 and J is TRBJ2-1; 7 bases fit TRBD1. With 4 bases clipped from V and 9 bases from J, the junction kept 9 bases outside the gene matches. The germline V gene has CDR1 SEHNR and CDR2 FQNEAQ (reference sequence). CDR3 length: 14 amino acids. CDR3 protein: CASSSTGFVGEQFF. CDR3 bases: TGTGCCAGCAGCTCGACAGGGTTTGTAGGTGAGCAGTTCTTC. The full variable domain, completed using reference TRBV7-9 and TRBJ2-1, is DTGVSQNPRHKITKRGQNVTFRCDPISEHNRLYWYRQTLGQGPEFLTYFQNEAQLEKSRLLSDRFSAERPKGSFSTLEIQRTEQGDSAMYLCASSSTGFVGEQFFGPGTRLTVL.

CDR3: CASRTGGFGEQFF. CDR3 DNA sequence: TGCGCCAGTCGGACAGGGGGCTTCGGCGAGCAGTTCTTC. The chain joins TRBV10-2 to TRBJ2-1; 11 nucleotides line up with TRBD1. Trimming removed 9 bases from V and 10 bases from J; junction bases left unmatched: 8. The CDR3 sequence is 13 residues long. Germline loops: CDR1 WSHSY, CDR2 SAAADI.

CDR3: CASSPTTGGSYEQYF. Here the CDR3 DNA reads TGTGCCAGCTCACCAACGACAGGGGGCTCCTACGAGCAGTACTTC. This rearrangement joins TRBV18 to TRBJ2-7, with TRBD1 matching over 9 bases. There are 15 residues in the CDR3. Germline CDR1 KGHSH, CDR2 LQKENI. The ends lost 2 bases at V and 0 bases at J; junction bases unmatched: 2.

The J gene is TRBJ1-2, the V gene TRBV6-1; maybe TRBD1 (5 bases). The germline V gene encodes CDR1 MNHNS and CDR2 SASEGT. The CDR3 totals 15 residues. The V end lost 6 bases, the J end lost 2 bases, and 16 bases lay between the germline ends. The DNA for the CDR3 is TGTGCCAGCAGCCGAATGGTACAGGCGAACTATGGCTACACCTTC. Translating it yields CASSRMVQANYGYTF.

This clone appeared a single time. The CDR3 is CASSPQGAGNYGYTF. CDR3 coding DNA: TGTGCCAGCAGCCCACAGGGGGCGGGAAACTATGGCTACACCTTC. The chain is built from TRBV14 and TRBJ1-2, with 9 bases matching TRBD1. The trim removed 4 bases at V and 2 bases at J, leaving 5 bases unmatched. The CDR3 contains 15 residues. In germline, CDR1 is SGHDN, CDR2 FVKESK.